Following are 19 T cell receptor beta chains from one sample sequenced in a study of T-cell memory formation after mild COVID-19. One entry per CDR3 protein results from TCRdb running MiXCR on the 5' RACE reads. The sample holds around 370,000 distinct CDR3 sequences, 20% to 25% seen once. What was sequenced was PBMCs or a T cell subset sorted from them (not recorded which). The origin of the receptors is an adult woman who had mild COVID-19 (a few samples of this study predate the infection). Cell type and time point are not known.

This rearrangement joins TRBV9 to TRBJ2-1; TRBD2 agrees at 10 bases. The V segment lost 0 bases and the J segment 7 bases; nucleotides outside the gene matches: 4. CDR3 size: 15 residues. Germline V gene sequence: CDR1 SGDLS, CDR2 YYNGEE. CDR3 sequence: CASSVGLAGENEQFF. The CDR3 DNA sequence: TGTGCCAGCAGCGTAGGCCTAGCGGGAGAAAATGAGCAGTTCTTC.

The sample holds a few counts of this clonotype. The rearrangement uses TRBV7-8 and TRBJ2-5, with 7 bases that match TRBD2. Germline assignment: CDR1 SGHVS and CDR2 FQNEAQ. There are 19 residues in the CDR3. J gave up 2 bases and V 1 base, and 16 bases lay outside the gene matches. This CDR3 is CASSLVWPGLERGQETQYF. The DNA for the CDR3 is TGTGCCAGCAGCTTAGTTTGGCCCGGTTTGGAGCGGGGTCAAGAGACCCAGTACTTC.

Here the CDR3 reads CASSQHGGGNQPQHF. CDR3 DNA: TGTGCCAGCAGTCAACACGGGGGCGGCAATCAGCCCCAGCATTTT. The chain joins TRBV6-5 to TRBJ1-5, with a tentative D call TRBD1 (6 bases). This CDR3 region has 15 residues. Germline V gene data show CDR1 as MNHEY and CDR2 as SVGAGI. Trimming shortened V by 5 bases and J by 2 bases, and 13 bases separated the two germline ends.

This clonotype occurred a few times. V is TRBV7-9 and J is TRBJ2-2, with 12 bases matching TRBD1. This CDR3 has 16 amino acids. In germline, CDR1 is SEHNR, CDR2 FQNEAQ (reference sequence). J was trimmed by 3 bases and V by 5 bases; bases with no gene match: 4. DNA of the CDR3: TGTGCCAGCAGCCCGGGACAGGGGGCCGACACCGGGGAGCTGTTTTTT. Protein sequence: CASSPGQGADTGELFF.

The chain employs TRBV10-3 and TRBJ2-2; D gene uncertain. Germline CDR1 ENHRY, CDR2 SYGVKD. This CDR3 is 16 amino acids long. V was cut by 4 bases and J by 1 base, with 13 bases left in between. CDR3 sequence: CAISGQQVLNTGELFF. Written as DNA, the CDR3 is TGTGCCATCAGTGGACAACAAGTCTTGAACACCGGGGAGCTGTTTTTT.

This clonotype occurred a few times. The chain recombines TRBV5-4 with TRBJ2-1, with 11 bases that match TRBD2. Per germline, CDR1 SGHNT and CDR2 YYREEE (reference sequence). Trimming took 2 bases from V and 0 from J; bases not matched to a gene: 7. This CDR3 contains 18 residues. CDR3 nucleotide sequence: TGTGCCAGCAGCTTTCTCCTAGCGGGAGGCTTCTCCTACAATGAGCAGTTCTTC. Its translation: CASSFLLAGGFSYNEQFF.

The chain carries TRBV7-9 and TRBJ1-4; D is uncertain. V was clipped by 1 base and J by 8 bases, with 8 bases between them. CDR1 SEHNR and CDR2 FQNEAQ come from the germline V gene (reference sequence). The CDR3 runs to 13 residues. In DNA, the CDR3 is TGTGCCAGCAGCTTAGGATGGCAGGAAAAACTGTTTTTT. It encodes CASSLGWQEKLFF.

This clonotype has more than one count but fewer than ten. The CDR3 DNA follows: TGTGCCAGCAGCTTAAGAGGGGACTCTGGGGCCAACGTCCTGACTTTC. Translating gives CASSLRGDSGANVLTF. The chain employs TRBV7-9 and TRBJ2-6; D tentatively reads TRBD1 or TRBD2 (5 bases each). Germline V lookup: CDR1 SEHNR, CDR2 FQNEAQ (reference sequence). CDR3 length equals 16 residues. Trimming cost V 2 bases and J 0 bases, with 8 bases left between them.

The V and J genes are TRBV20-1 and TRBJ1-1; weak D call: TRBD1 (6 bases). The germline V gene has CDR1 DFQATT and CDR2 SNEGSKA (reference sequence). The CDR3 sequence is 16 residues long. Deletions cut 6 bases from V and 3 bases from J, with 23 bases between. In nucleotides, the CDR3 is TGCAGTGCCCTAGAGCAGGGGCTTGTAGAGTACACTGAAGCTTTCTTT. Translating gives CSALEQGLVEYTEAFF.

This clonotype has more than one count but fewer than ten. V is TRBV29-1 and J is TRBJ2-7; TRBD2 might be the D (7 bases). Germline V CDR1 and CDR2: SQVTM, ANQGSEA. This CDR3 has 16 amino acids. Trimming took off 4 bases at V and 0 bases at J, with 19 bases between the two ends. As DNA, the CDR3 is TGCAGCGTTGTCCTTATGGAGGGGGGGAGCTCCTACGAGCAGTACTTC. Encoded protein: CSVVLMEGGSSYEQYF.

This chain joins TRBV5-1 and TRBJ2-7, with 10 bases that match TRBD2. This CDR3 comprises 15 residues. The ends lost 5 bases at V and 1 base at J; junction bases unmatched: 6. Germline V CDR1 and CDR2: SGHRS, YFSETQ. The CDR3 protein is CASRALAGESYEQYF. The CDR3 region has the DNA TGCGCCAGCAGGGCGCTAGCGGGAGAATCCTACGAGCAGTACTTC. The full variable domain, its missing parts supplied by reference TRBV5-1 and TRBJ2-7, is KAGVTQTPRYLIKTRGQQVTLSCSPISGHRSVSWYQQTPGQGLQFLFEYFSETQRNKGNFPGRFSGRQFSNSRSEMNVSTLELGDSALYLCASRALAGESYEQYFGPGTRLTVT.

This clonotype was seen a few times. The CDR3 protein is CASSLVGDGEETQYF. CDR3 nucleotide sequence: TGTGCCAGCAGCTTAGTCGGGGACGGGGAAGAGACCCAGTACTTC. The chain employs TRBV7-9 and TRBJ2-5; either TRBD1 or TRBD2 may fit D (5 bases each). The CDR3 is 15 amino acids. Germline V gives CDR1 SEHNR, CDR2 FQNEAQ (reference sequence). The V end was cut by 1 base, the J end by 3 bases, with 12 bases between. Full variable domain (rest looked up from reference TRBV7-9 and TRBJ2-5): DTGVSQNPRHKITKRGQNVTFRCDPISEHNRLYWYRQTLGQGPEFLTYFQNEAQLEKSRLLSDRFSAERPKGSFSTLEIQRTEQGDSAMYLCASSLVGDGEETQYFGPGTRLLVL.

The sample holds a few counts of this clonotype. This chain connects TRBV25-1 to TRBJ1-3; no firm D call. The ends were cut back, 2 bases at V and 0 bases at J, with 8 bases in the middle. The length of the CDR3 is 15 residues. Looked up from germline, CDR1 is MGHDK and CDR2 is SYGVNS. The CDR3 DNA reads TGTGCCAGCAGTGAAGGACTGTTCTCTGGAAACACCATATATTTT. Its protein is CASSEGLFSGNTIYF.

The gene calls are TRBV10-3 and TRBJ2-5; D gene unclear. Trimming removed 0 bases at V and 5 bases at J, with 13 bases between. The CDR3 spans 15 residues. Per germline, CDR1 ENHRY and CDR2 SYGVKD. DNA of the CDR3: TGTGCCATCAGTGAGTCGCCAGGCGACATGGAGACCCAGTACTTC. Its protein is CAISESPGDMETQYF.

The J gene is TRBJ1-2, the V gene TRBV5-1, with D tentatively TRBD1 (6 bases). Per the germline V gene, CDR1 is SGHRS and CDR2 is YFSETQ. CDR3 length: 14 amino acids. The germline V and J ends were trimmed by 4 bases and 4 bases, with 14 bases remaining between them. The CDR3 region is CASSPNAGAYGYTF. In nucleotides, the CDR3 is TGCGCCAGCAGCCCGAACGCAGGGGCCTATGGCTACACCTTC.

The chain links TRBV9 to TRBJ2-1, with 8 bases matching TRBD2. The CDR3 spans 15 residues. The germline V gene has CDR1 SGDLS and CDR2 YYNGEE. The V segment lost 4 bases and the J segment 6 bases; nucleotides outside the gene matches: 9. CDR3 DNA sequence: TGTGCCAGCAGCCCTTACCCGGGACTAGGCAATGAGCAGTTCTTC. It specifies CASSPYPGLGNEQFF.

The V call is TRBV15, the J call TRBJ2-7; TRBD2 matches at 7 bases. The CDR3 has 16 amino acids. The V gene end was trimmed by 5 bases and the J gene end by 3 bases; junction bases not matched to a gene: 13. Germline values: CDR1 LNHNV, CDR2 YYDKDF (reference sequence). CDR3 bases: TGTGCCACCAGCGGACCAAGAGCGGGGCTGATCTACGAGCAGTACTTC. This codes for CATSGPRAGLIYEQYF. Combining the CDR3 with reference TRBV15 and TRBJ2-7 gives the whole variable domain DAMVIQNPRYQVTQFGKPVTLSCSQTLNHNVMYWYQQKSSQAPKLLFHYYDKDFNNEADTPDNFQSRRPNTSFCFLDIRSPGLGDTAMYLCATSGPRAGLIYEQYFGPGTRLTVT.

This clonotype appeared a few times. J is TRBJ1-5 and V is TRBV6-1; TRBD1 aligns across 8 bases. From germline, CDR1 is MNHNS and CDR2 SASEGT. V shed 5 bases, J shed 6 bases, and the junction held 9 bases outside the gene matches. The CDR3 is made up of 15 amino acids. The chain's CDR3 is CASSYGQGPFQPQHF. The CDR3 bases are TGTGCCAGCAGTTACGGACAGGGTCCGTTTCAGCCCCAGCATTTT.

The chain links TRBV2 to TRBJ2-3; the match to TRBD2 covers 8 bases. The CDR3 covers 17 residues. Germline V gives CDR1 SNHLY, CDR2 FYNNEI. Trimming cost V 2 bases and J 0 bases; bases outside gene matches: 7. CDR3 sequence (DNA): TGTGCCAGCAGTGAACGGCTAGCGGGTTCTAGCACAGATACGCAGTATTTT. Translated: CASSERLAGSSTDTQYF.